By sample share, the clone carrying this T cell receptor (beta chain) is medium-sized. The source of the sample is a study of PD-1 blockade in classical Hodgkin lymphoma. Produced via immunoSEQ multiplex PCR; TCRdb's table is partial and in-frame only. The table includes approximately 25,000 clones, about 70% detected once. CDR3 length: 14 residues. J gave up 5 bases and V 1 base, and 4 bases lay outside the gene matches. Germline-derived CDR1 and CDR2 are ENHRY and SYGVKD. Exposure to brentuximab vedotin varied, and each patient had relapsed following autologous stem cell transplantation. The sample consisted of peripheral blood mononuclear cells (PBMCs), taken at baseline. The chain carries TRBV10-3 and TRBJ1-1; 7 bases map to TRBD1. The sequence was collected from a human donor with classical Hodgkin lymphoma. The CDR3 DNA follows: TGTGCCATCAGTGAGTTACAGGGGAGGACTGAAGCTTTCTTT. Its translation is CAISELQGRTEAFF.